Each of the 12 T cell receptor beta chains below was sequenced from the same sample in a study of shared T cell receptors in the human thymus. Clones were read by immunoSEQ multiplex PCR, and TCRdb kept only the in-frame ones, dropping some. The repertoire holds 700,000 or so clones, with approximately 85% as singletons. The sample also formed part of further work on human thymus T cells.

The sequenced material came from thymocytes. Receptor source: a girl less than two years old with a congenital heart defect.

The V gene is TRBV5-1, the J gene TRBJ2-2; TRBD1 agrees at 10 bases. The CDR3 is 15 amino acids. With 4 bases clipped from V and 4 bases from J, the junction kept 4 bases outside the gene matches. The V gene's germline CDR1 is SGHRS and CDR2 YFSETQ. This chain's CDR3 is CASSPWTGGTGELFF. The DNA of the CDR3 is TGCGCCAGCAGCCCCTGGACAGGGGGCACCGGGGAGCTGTTTTTT.

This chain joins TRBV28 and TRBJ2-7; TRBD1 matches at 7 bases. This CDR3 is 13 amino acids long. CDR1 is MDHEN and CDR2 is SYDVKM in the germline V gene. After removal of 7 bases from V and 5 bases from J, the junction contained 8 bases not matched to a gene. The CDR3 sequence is CASKNRGKNEQYF. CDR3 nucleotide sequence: TGTGCCAGCAAAAACAGGGGTAAAAACGAGCAGTACTTC.

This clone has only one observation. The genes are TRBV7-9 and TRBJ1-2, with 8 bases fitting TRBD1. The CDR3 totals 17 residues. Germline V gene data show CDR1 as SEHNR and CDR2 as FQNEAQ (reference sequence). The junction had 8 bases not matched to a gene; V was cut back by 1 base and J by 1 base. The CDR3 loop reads CASSLVYRQGSNYGYTF. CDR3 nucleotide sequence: TGTGCCAGCAGCTTAGTTTATAGACAGGGGAGTAACTATGGCTACACCTTC. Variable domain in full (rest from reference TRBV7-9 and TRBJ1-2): DTGVSQNPRHKITKRGQNVTFRCDPISEHNRLYWYRQTLGQGPEFLTYFQNEAQLEKSRLLSDRFSAERPKGSFSTLEIQRTEQGDSAMYLCASSLVYRQGSNYGYTFGSGTRLTVV.

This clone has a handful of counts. This chain's CDR3 is CASRPGLAAKYNEQFF. As DNA, the CDR3 is TGTGCCAGTAGACCGGGACTAGCGGCGAAGTACAATGAGCAGTTCTTC. The gene calls are TRBV19 and TRBJ2-1, with 11 nucleotides matching TRBD2. The CDR3 length is 16 residues. The V gene end was trimmed by 6 bases and the J gene end by 4 bases; junction bases not matched to a gene: 8. Germline CDR1 reads LNHDA; CDR2 reads SQIVND (reference sequence).

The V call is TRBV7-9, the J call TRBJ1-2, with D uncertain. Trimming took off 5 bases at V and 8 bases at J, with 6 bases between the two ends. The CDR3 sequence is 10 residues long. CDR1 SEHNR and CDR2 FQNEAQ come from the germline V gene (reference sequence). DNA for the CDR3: TGTGCCAGCAGCCCGTCGGGCTACACCTTC. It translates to CASSPSGYTF. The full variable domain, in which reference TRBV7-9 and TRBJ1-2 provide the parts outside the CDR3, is DTGVSQNPRHKITKRGQNVTFRCDPISEHNRLYWYRQTLGQGPEFLTYFQNEAQLEKSRLLSDRFSAERPKGSFSTLEIQRTEQGDSAMYLCASSPSGYTFGSGTRLTVV.

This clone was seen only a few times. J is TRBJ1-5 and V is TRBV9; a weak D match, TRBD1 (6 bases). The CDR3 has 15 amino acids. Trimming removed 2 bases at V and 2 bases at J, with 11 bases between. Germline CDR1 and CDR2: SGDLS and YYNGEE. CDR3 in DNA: TGTGCCAGCAGCGTGGGGGAGGGGGGCAATCAGCCCCAGCATTTT. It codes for CASSVGEGGNQPQHF. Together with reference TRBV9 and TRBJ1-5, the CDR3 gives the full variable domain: DSGVTQTPKHLITATGQRVTLRCSPRSGDLSVYWYQQSLDQGLQFLIQYYNGEERAKGNILERFSAQQFPDLHSELNLSSLELGDSALYFCASSVGEGGNQPQHFGDGTRLSIL.

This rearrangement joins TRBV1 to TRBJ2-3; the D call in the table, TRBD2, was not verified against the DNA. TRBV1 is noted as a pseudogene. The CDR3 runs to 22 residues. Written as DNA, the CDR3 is TGCACCAGCAGCCAAGGGGCTAGGGGACTAGCGGGGGGTATGTTCGGTGGAGATACGCAGTATTTT. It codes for CTSSQGARGLAGGMFGGDTQYF.

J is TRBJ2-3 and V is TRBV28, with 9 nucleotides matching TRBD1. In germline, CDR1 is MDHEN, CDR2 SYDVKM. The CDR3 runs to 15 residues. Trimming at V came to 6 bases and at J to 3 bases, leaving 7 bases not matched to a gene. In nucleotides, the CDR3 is TGTGCCAGCAGCCGAAGGGACAGGGAAACAGATACGCAGTATTTT. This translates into CASSRRDRETDTQYF.

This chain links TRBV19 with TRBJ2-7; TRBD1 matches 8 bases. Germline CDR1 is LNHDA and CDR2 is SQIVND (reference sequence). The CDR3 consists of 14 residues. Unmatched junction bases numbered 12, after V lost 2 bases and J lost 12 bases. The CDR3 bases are TGTGCCAGTAGTATAAGTCCTGACAGGGGTGAATTGTACTTC. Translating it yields CASSISPDRGELYF.

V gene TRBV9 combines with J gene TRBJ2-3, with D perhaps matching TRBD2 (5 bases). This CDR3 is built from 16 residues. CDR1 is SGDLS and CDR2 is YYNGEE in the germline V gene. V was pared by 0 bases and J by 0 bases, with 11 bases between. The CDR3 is CASSVATTLSTDTQYF. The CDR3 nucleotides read TGTGCCAGCAGCGTAGCGACTACACTGAGCACAGATACGCAGTATTTT. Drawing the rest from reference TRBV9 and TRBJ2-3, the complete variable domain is DSGVTQTPKHLITATGQRVTLRCSPRSGDLSVYWYQQSLDQGLQFLIQYYNGEERAKGNILERFSAQQFPDLHSELNLSSLELGDSALYFCASSVATTLSTDTQYFGPGTRLTVL.

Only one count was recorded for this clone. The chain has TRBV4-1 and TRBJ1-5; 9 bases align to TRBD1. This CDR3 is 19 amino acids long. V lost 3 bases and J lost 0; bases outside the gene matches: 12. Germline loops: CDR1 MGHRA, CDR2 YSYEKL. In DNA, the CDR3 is TGCGCCAGCAGCCAGGTCACAGGGGGCGTATCTGATAGCAATCAGCCCCAGCATTTT. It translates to CASSQVTGGVSDSNQPQHF.

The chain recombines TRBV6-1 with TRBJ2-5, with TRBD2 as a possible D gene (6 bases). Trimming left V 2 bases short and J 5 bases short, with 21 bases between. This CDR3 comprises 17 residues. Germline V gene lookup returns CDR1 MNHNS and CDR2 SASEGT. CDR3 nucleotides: TGTGCCAGCAGTGAAAAGCGGGTCGGCTACTCGGGCGAGACCCAGTACTTC. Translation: CASSEKRVGYSGETQYF.